This T cell receptor beta chain was captured by sequencing in a study of shared clonotypes between healthy human individuals. Sequenced by immunoSEQ multiplex PCR; TCRdb stores in-frame clones only, minus some. Seen here are more than 2 million clones, about 95% observed once, and the top ten hold 0.13%. Trimming left V 2 bases short and J 2 bases short, with 15 bases between. The germline CDR1 and CDR2 sequences are KGHSH and LQKENI. CDR3 size: 16 residues. This receptor was obtained from a young man in good health. This chain joins TRBV18 and TRBJ1-1; D is possibly TRBD1 (5 bases). Sequencing was performed on naive CD4+ T cells sorted from blood. Noted subset: CD45RA+ positively selected. CDR3 in amino acids: CASSPNSGGRNTEAFF. CDR3 DNA: TGTGCCAGCTCACCAAATTCGGGGGGAAGAAACACTGAAGCTTTCTTT.